This T cell receptor beta chain is from a study of response to subunit inactivated influenza vaccine. Findings of the study overall: The authors put forward the suggestion that each seasonal influenza vaccination may bring in only a limited number of new T cells.

TCRdb re-derived calls from the RT-PCR reads in MiXCR, one entry per CDR3 protein. The sample has around 790,000 distinct CDR3 sequences, about 20% seen once; the top ten hold around 9.6%. This clonotype was counted between two and nine times. Its antigen is undetermined. The CDR3 contains 15 residues. Unmatched junction bases numbered 5, after V lost 3 bases and J lost 4 bases. V gene TRBV12-3 or TRBV12-4 combines with J gene TRBJ2-1, with 8 bases aligning to TRBD2. Specimen: PBMCs from blood, collected 5 days after vaccination. This TCR was sampled from a man aged 45 to 65 who received an inactivated influenza vaccine. CDR3 in DNA: TGTGCCAGCAGTTTTTCCGGCGGGAGGTACAATGAGCAGTTCTTC. Translated, it gives CASSFSGGRYNEQFF.